This T cell receptor beta chain was recorded in a study of cytomegalovirus exposure and HLA in healthy donors. On the study more broadly: An analysis done earlier identified approximately 120 million unique TCR beta sequences from 190 million or so T cells.

Study conclusions and caveats: Clonal expansion, a later analysis showed, was greater in HLA-associated TCR beta chains than in equally common others. V- and J-gene trimming in TCR beta was tied to a missense DCLRE1C variant by an analysis performed later. Information on immune exposure was restricted to one variable (CMV serostatus).

Primers: 60 Vbeta forward and 13 Jbeta reverse. Method: immunoSEQ multiplex PCR; TCRdb's copy keeps in-frame clones and lacks some. The repertoire has approximately 140,000 clones, 60% to 80% of them found once; the top ten carry more than 0.95%. A note on this clone: Its target is unknown.

The germline V gene encodes CDR1 LNHDA and CDR2 SQIVND (reference sequence). Trimming cost V 5 bases and J 9 bases; bases outside gene matches: 8. The CDR3 length is 15 residues. The TCR comes from a man aged 18 to 30 in good health and CMV-seronegative. This chain connects TRBV19 to TRBJ1-6, with 9 bases that match TRBD1. The sample was PBMCs. As DNA, the CDR3 is TGTGCCAGTAGTTACGGGACAGGGAGGAGTTCACCCCTCCACTTT. Translating it yields CASSYGTGRSSPLHF. Using reference TRBV19 and TRBJ1-6 for the parts outside the CDR3, the full variable domain is DGGITQSPKYLFRKEGQNVTLSCEQNLNHDAMYWYRQDPGQGLRLIYYSQIVNDFQKGDIAEGYSVSREKKESFPLTVTSAQKNPTAFYLCASSYGTGRSSPLHFGNGTRLTVT.